A few counts support the clone carrying this T cell receptor beta chain. Antigen specificity is unknown. TCRdb re-analysed the 5' RACE reads in MiXCR, keeping a single row per CDR3 protein. Of 250,000 to 300,000 distinct CDR3 sequences listed, around 15% are singletons. The data were taken from a study of T-cell memory formation after mild COVID-19. Broader study findings: Some responding clones appeared in pre-infection memory, suggesting cross-reactive memory joined. Contracting CD4+ clones lay largely in CM and EM, with CD8+ ones residing in EMRA.

The CDR3 has 18 residues. Germline CDR1 MGHDK, CDR2 SYGVNS. V dropped 5 bases and J dropped 4 bases, with 24 bases sitting between them. The chain links TRBV25-1 to TRBJ2-1, with no clear D. The sample consisted of PBMCs or a T cell subset sorted from them (not recorded which). The receptor's source is a young man who had mild COVID-19 (a few samples of this study predate the infection). Cell type and time point are not known. The CDR3 bases are TGTGCCAGCAGTCCTCAGCCCCACAGTTTGGCGATATACAATGAGCAGTTCTTC. Translating it yields CASSPQPHSLAIYNEQFF.